Listed here are 27 T cell receptor beta chains from one sample, sequenced in a study of vaccination effects on CD4 cells after COVID-19. These receptors are not linked to any known antigen. Sequencing was preceded by expansion of antigen-specific CD4+ T cells with viral peptide pools in the ViraFEST assay. Culture lasted approximately 10 days before CD4+ T cell isolation. Prior SARS-CoV-2 infection was absent in the vaccine recipients, as shown by negative nucleocapsid antibodies. The table came from immunoSEQ multiplex PCR; TCRdb's copy has only in-frame clones and leaves some out. The sample carries around 25,000 clones, more than 70% recorded once. The sample consisted of CD4+ T cells from PBMCs cultured with HCoV-NL63 spike peptides, taken before COVID-19 vaccination. The receptor set was obtained from a human donor who received a COVID-19 vaccine.

This clone was detected only a few times. The rearrangement joins TRBV28 to TRBJ1-5, with 8 nucleotides matching TRBD1. V shed 6 bases, J shed 0 bases, and the junction held 4 bases outside the gene matches. There are 15 residues in the CDR3. Germline assignment: CDR1 MDHEN and CDR2 SYDVKM. The chain's CDR3 is CASRARGHSNQPQHF. DNA for the CDR3: TGTGCCAGCAGAGCCAGGGGGCATAGCAATCAGCCCCAGCATTTT.

The chain combines TRBV7-7 with TRBJ1-3; TRBD1 is a possible D gene (6 bases). Germline loops: CDR1 SSHAT, CDR2 FNYEAQ (reference sequence). V lost 0 bases and J lost 4, with 10 bases in between. The CDR3 is made up of 15 amino acids. The CDR3 is CASSLAQGKGNTIYF. As DNA, the CDR3 is TGTGCCAGCAGCTTAGCCCAGGGGAAGGGAAACACCATATATTTT.

The chain recombines TRBV5-4 with TRBJ2-7; D perhaps matches TRBD1 (6 bases). The CDR3 totals 19 residues. V lost 1 base and J 3 bases, leaving 26 bases between the germline ends. CDR1 SGHNT and CDR2 YYREEE come from the germline V gene (reference sequence). CDR3 in amino acids: CASSLWHRAPPGLDYEQYF. CDR3 DNA: TGTGCCAGCAGCTTGTGGCACAGGGCGCCCCCGGGGTTGGACTACGAGCAGTACTTC.

The chain combines TRBV18 with TRBJ1-6; the D gene is possibly TRBD1 (6 bases). Trimming cost V 1 base and J 7 bases, with 14 bases left between them. This CDR3 contains 16 residues. Germline V gene data show CDR1 as KGHSH and CDR2 as LQKENI. DNA for the CDR3: TGTGCCAGCTCACCACGTTCCAGGGGATCAAATTCACCCCTCCACTTT. Translated, it gives CASSPRSRGSNSPLHF.

The chain recombines TRBV11-1 with TRBJ2-1; the match to TRBD2 covers 10 bases. CDR1 is SGHAT and CDR2 is FQDESV in the germline V gene (reference sequence). V was pared by 5 bases and J by 3 bases, with 4 bases of the junction left unmatched. This CDR3 has 15 amino acids. CDR3 sequence (DNA): TGTGCCAGCAGCCGTGGACTAGCGGTCTACAATGAGCAGTTCTTC. It specifies CASSRGLAVYNEQFF.

This clone occurred a few times. The chain uses TRBV2 and TRBJ2-1; 8 nucleotides line up with TRBD1. This CDR3 has 16 amino acids. CDR1 is SNHLY and CDR2 is FYNNEI in the germline V gene. Trimming took 0 bases from V and 6 from J; bases not matched to a gene: 7. CDR3 nucleotide sequence: TGTGCCAGCAGTGAAGCTGTCGGACAGGGATCCAATGAGCAGTTCTTC. Its protein product is CASSEAVGQGSNEQFF.

The chain is built from TRBV7-8 and TRBJ1-3, with TRBD1 as a possible D gene (5 bases). Germline lookup yields CDR1 SGHVS and CDR2 FQNEAQ. V lost 1 base and J lost 0, with 7 bases in between. CDR3 size: 15 residues. As DNA, the CDR3 is TGTGCCAGCAGCTTAGAGGGGTCCTCTGGAAACACCATATATTTT. This encodes CASSLEGSSGNTIYF.

This chain links TRBV6-5 with TRBJ2-1; either TRBD1 or TRBD2 may supply D (5 bases each). The CDR3 length is 15 residues. In germline, CDR1 is MNHEY, CDR2 SVGAGI. V was trimmed by 4 bases and J by 5 bases, leaving 15 bases between them. The CDR3 region has the DNA TGTGCCAGCAGTTTGAACTGGGGGATAAACAATGAGCAGTTCTTC. This translates into CASSLNWGINNEQFF.

V gene TRBV27 combines with J gene TRBJ1-2; D is unclear. The CDR3 has 15 residues. V was shortened by 8 bases and J by 0 bases, with 16 bases between the two germline ends. Germline V gene lookup returns CDR1 MNHEY and CDR2 SMNVEV (reference sequence). This CDR3 is CASHPSGRTNYGYTF. The CDR3 DNA reads TGTGCCAGCCACCCCTCGGGTAGGACTAACTATGGCTACACCTTC.

The rearrangement links TRBV24-1 to TRBJ1-2; no definite D call. V lost 4 bases and J 4 bases, leaving 9 bases between the germline ends. Germline-derived CDR1 and CDR2 are KGHDR and SFDVKD. The CDR3 sequence is 13 residues long. CDR3 region: CATSDRAFYGYTF. The DNA of the CDR3 is TGTGCCACCAGTGACCGGGCCTTCTATGGCTACACCTTC.

The V call is TRBV6-2 or TRBV6-3, the J call TRBJ2-1; 7 nucleotides match TRBD1. Germline values: CDR1 MNHEY, CDR2 SVGEGT. The length of the CDR3 is 18 residues. J gave up 1 base and V 2 bases, and 11 bases lay outside the gene matches. This chain's CDR3 is CASSYPSEGATSYNEQFF. The DNA for the CDR3 is TGTGCCAGCAGTTACCCATCAGAGGGGGCGACGTCCTACAATGAGCAGTTCTTC.

The chain joins TRBV18 to TRBJ1-2; D is ambiguous. The germline V and J ends were trimmed by 3 bases and 2 bases, with 10 bases remaining between them. Germline V lookup: CDR1 KGHSH, CDR2 LQKENI. The CDR3 loop spans 14 amino acids. CDR3 amino acids: CASSPGSHNYGYTF. As DNA, the CDR3 is TGTGCCAGCTCACCGGGGTCGCACAACTATGGCTACACCTTC. Using reference TRBV18 and TRBJ1-2 for the parts outside the CDR3, the full variable domain is NAGVMQNPRHLVRRRGQEARLRCSPMKGHSHVYWYRQLPEEGLKFMVYLQKENIIDESGMPKERFSAEFPKEGPSILRIQQVVRGDSAAYFCASSPGSHNYGYTFGSGTRLTVV.

The chain has TRBV5-1 and TRBJ2-4; TRBD1 matches 7 bases. The CDR3 runs to 15 residues. CDR1 is SGHRS, CDR2 YFSETQ, per germline. The junction had 7 bases not matched to a gene; V was cut back by 0 bases and J by 7 bases. CDR3 sequence reads: CASSLDEGAWNIQYF. The CDR3 DNA sequence: TGCGCCAGCAGCTTGGATGAGGGGGCGTGGAACATTCAGTACTTC.

The V call is TRBV30, the J call TRBJ1-2; possible D gene TRBD1, 5 bases. This CDR3 is 14 amino acids long. Trimming cost V 0 bases and J 4 bases, with 12 bases left between them. Per the germline V gene, CDR1 is GTSNPN and CDR2 is SVGIG (reference sequence). The CDR3 DNA sequence: TGTGCCTGGAGTGTAAAGGGGCGAACCTATGGCTACACCTTC. Protein product: CAWSVKGRTYGYTF.

This clone appeared a single time. The chain couples TRBV5-1 to TRBJ2-1; 10 bases align to TRBD2. The V gene end was trimmed by 3 bases and the J gene end by 9 bases; junction bases not matched to a gene: 0. CDR1 is SGHRS and CDR2 is YFSETQ in the germline V gene. The CDR3 totals 12 residues. The CDR3 DNA reads as TGCGCCAGCAGCTCTAGCGGGGGTGAGCAGTTCTTC. This codes for CASSSSGGEQFF. The whole variable domain, remainder taken from reference TRBV5-1 and TRBJ2-1, is KAGVTQTPRYLIKTRGQQVTLSCSPISGHRSVSWYQQTPGQGLQFLFEYFSETQRNKGNFPGRFSGRQFSNSRSEMNVSTLELGDSALYLCASSSSGGEQFFGPGTRLTVL.

V gene TRBV3-1 (or the pseudogene TRBV3-2) combines with J gene TRBJ1-2; 7 nucleotides line up with TRBD1. Germline V lookup: CDR1 LGHDT, CDR2 YNNKEL (reference sequence). The CDR3 extends over 14 amino acids. Germline trimming cut 8 bases from V and 5 bases from J; bases unmatched to any gene: 11. Written as DNA, the CDR3 is TGTGCCAGCTCTCAGGGGGATTTTTGGTATGGCTACACCTTC. Its protein product is CASSQGDFWYGYTF.

The J gene is TRBJ1-2, the V gene TRBV27; D remains ambiguous. The CDR3 is 15 amino acids. CDR1 and CDR2 (germline): MNHEY, SMNVEV (reference sequence). The V end was cut by 0 bases, the J end by 2 bases, with 10 bases between. The CDR3 sequence: CASSLSRDLNYGYTF. Written as DNA, the CDR3 is TGTGCCAGCAGTTTATCCCGGGATTTAAACTATGGCTACACCTTC.

The V gene is TRBV6-5, the J gene TRBJ1-1, with TRBD1 as a possible D gene (6 bases). Between the trimmed V and J ends, which lost 7 bases and 5 bases, there was a span of 8 bases. Germline assignment: CDR1 MNHEY and CDR2 SVGAGI. This CDR3 is built from 11 residues. The CDR3 bases are TGTGCCAGCACCCAGGGGACTGAAGCTTTCTTT. Translated: CASTQGTEAFF.

The rearrangement links TRBV10-1 to TRBJ1-2, with a tentative D call TRBD1 (5 bases). Germline V CDR1 and CDR2: WNHNN, SYGVQD (reference sequence). V gave up 4 bases and J gave up 3 bases, with 9 bases separating them. There are 13 residues in the CDR3. The CDR3 nucleotides read TGCGCCAGCAGTGCGGGGGTCGACTATGGCTACACCTTC. Protein product: CASSAGVDYGYTF.

The gene calls are TRBV20-1 and TRBJ1-2; TRBD1 might be the D (5 bases). V lost 2 bases and J 8 bases, leaving 9 bases between the germline ends. Per the germline V gene, CDR1 is DFQATT and CDR2 is SNEGSKA (reference sequence). The CDR3 contains 11 residues. The CDR3 loop is CSARLGEGYTF. CDR3 sequence (DNA): TGCAGTGCTAGATTAGGGGAGGGCTACACCTTC.

The chain has TRBV6-5 and TRBJ2-7; TRBD1 matches at 7 bases. V was clipped by 4 bases and J by 5 bases; unmatched bases: 8. This CDR3 contains 14 residues. Germline CDR1 MNHEY, CDR2 SVGAGI. Written as DNA, the CDR3 is TGTGCCAGCAGTTTACAGGGGAGAGGTCACGAGCAGTACTTC. It yields the protein CASSLQGRGHEQYF.

V is TRBV5-4 and J is TRBJ2-3; D perhaps matches TRBD2 (6 bases). The V gene's germline CDR1 is SGHNT and CDR2 YYREEE (reference sequence). The CDR3 runs to 16 residues. V shed 4 bases and J shed 4 bases, with 19 bases lying between them. CDR3 nucleotides: TGTGCCAGCAGCAGTACCGGGACTGAGGTGGCAGATACGCAGTATTTT. Protein: CASSSTGTEVADTQYF.

The V and J genes are TRBV4-1 and TRBJ2-4; D might be TRBD1 (6 bases). V lost 0 bases, J lost 4 bases, and 16 bases lay in between. The CDR3 is made up of 17 amino acids. The germline V gene has CDR1 MGHRA and CDR2 YSYEKL. DNA for the CDR3: TGCGCCAGCAGCCAAGACAACCAGGGGAATCAGAAAAACATTCAGTACTTC. Encoded protein: CASSQDNQGNQKNIQYF.

V usage is TRBV10-2 and J usage is TRBJ2-5; 11 nucleotides match TRBD1. Germline values: CDR1 WSHSY, CDR2 SAAADI. The V gene end was trimmed by 3 bases and the J gene end by 4 bases; junction bases not matched to a gene: 4. The CDR3 length is 15 residues. The CDR3 DNA is TGCGCCAGCAGTGAATCCGGGACAGGGGGAGAGACCCAGTACTTC. This encodes CASSESGTGGETQYF.

The V call is TRBV2, the J call TRBJ2-3; TRBD2 agrees at 9 bases. In germline, CDR1 is SNHLY, CDR2 FYNNEI. The V and J ends lost 6 bases and 0 bases, in that order; junction bases with no gene match: 1. The CDR3 spans 14 residues. CDR3 loop: CASRGLASTDTQYF. DNA for the CDR3: TGTGCCAGCAGAGGACTAGCGAGCACAGATACGCAGTATTTT.

The chain combines TRBV4-2 with TRBJ1-6; tentatively, D is TRBD1 (5 bases). Germline V gene data show CDR1 as LGHNA and CDR2 as YNFKEQ. V was pared by 4 bases and J by 6 bases, with 22 bases between. This CDR3 is 18 amino acids long. The CDR3 here is CASSRTKQGAVPNSPLHF. The CDR3 nucleotides are TGTGCCAGCAGCCGAACGAAGCAGGGCGCGGTTCCTAATTCACCCCTCCACTTT.

The V call is TRBV27, the J call TRBJ2-7; possible D gene TRBD1, 6 bases. Germline V CDR1 and CDR2: MNHEY, SMNVEV (reference sequence). This CDR3 is built from 13 residues. Trimming stripped 6 bases from V and 5 bases from J, with 14 bases between. CDR3 amino acids: CASSSYRENEQYF. The DNA of the CDR3 is TGTGCCAGCAGCTCCTACAGGGAAAACGAGCAGTACTTC.